Listed below are T cell receptor beta chains from one sample, sequenced in a study of blood T cell repertoires in COVID-19. TCRdb keeps only in-frame clones here, not all; method: immunoSEQ multiplex PCR. Among roughly 520,000 clones listed, approximately 90% were seen once. Sequencing was carried out using PBMCs or T cells enriched from blood (not recorded which). These receptors were collected from a woman between 35 and 50 years old who had recovered from COVID-19. CDR3s include the opening cysteine and the closing phenylalanine or tryptophan. The order of the fields is clone size, V gene, J gene, D gene, CDR3 protein, CDR3 DNA. D genes are given only for firm matches. Not every row has a clone size; where given, it reads once, few, many or a size class.

clone size: -
V gene: TRBV3-1/TRBV3-2
J gene: TRBJ2-7
D gene: -
CDR3 protein: CASSQDRWGLSSFSYEQYF
CDR3 DNA: TGTGCCAGCAGCCAAGATCGTTGGGGCCTTAGTTCTTTCTCCTACGAGCAGTACTTC

clone size: -
V gene: TRBV7-9
J gene: TRBJ2-1
D gene: -
CDR3 protein: CASAVPGEQFF
CDR3 DNA: TGTGCCAGCGCGGTGCCCGGGGAGCAGTTCTTC

clone size: -
V gene: TRBV11-2
J gene: TRBJ2-1
D gene: TRBD2
CDR3 protein: CASSLDFTAGAHEQFF
CDR3 DNA: TGTGCCAGCAGCTTAGATTTTACGGCGGGAGCCCATGAGCAGTTCTTC

clone size: -
V gene: TRBV6-1
J gene: TRBJ1-3
D gene: -
CDR3 protein: CASSESIGGASGNTIYF
CDR3 DNA: TGTGCCAGCAGTGAAAGCATTGGGGGGGCCTCTGGAAACACCATATATTTT

clone size: -
V gene: TRBV18
J gene: TRBJ1-2
D gene: TRBD1
CDR3 protein: CASSLVTGSYTF
CDR3 DNA: TGTGCCAGCTCACTAGTGACAGGGTCCTACACCTTC

clone size: -
V gene: TRBV11-2
J gene: TRBJ2-5
D gene: TRBD1
CDR3 protein: CASSSGQYLQETQYF
CDR3 DNA: TGTGCCAGCAGCTCGGGACAGTACCTCCAAGAGACCCAGTACTTC

clone size: -
V gene: TRBV14
J gene: TRBJ2-3
D gene: -
CDR3 protein: CASSLTSVEFVDTQYF
CDR3 DNA: TGTGCCAGCAGCCTCACGTCAGTGGAGTTTGTAGATACGCAGTATTTT

clone size: -
V gene: TRBV28
J gene: TRBJ2-1
D gene: -
CDR3 protein: CASSSHRARGNNEQFF
CDR3 DNA: TGTGCCAGCAGTTCCCACAGGGCCCGGGGAAACAATGAGCAGTTCTTC

clone size: -
V gene: TRBV25-1
J gene: TRBJ2-6
D gene: -
CDR3 protein: CASSGQGRSSGANVLTF
CDR3 DNA: TGTGCCAGCAGTGGGCAGGGGCGAAGCTCTGGGGCCAACGTCCTGACTTTC

clone size: -
V gene: TRBV6-2/TRBV6-3
J gene: TRBJ1-2
D gene: -
CDR3 protein: CASSITGHDYGYTF
CDR3 DNA: TGTGCCAGCAGTATAACGGGACACGACTATGGCTACACCTTC

clone size: -
V gene: TRBV18
J gene: TRBJ2-1
D gene: -
CDR3 protein: CASSPPGDRLNEQFF
CDR3 DNA: TGTGCCAGCTCACCACCTGGAGACAGGCTCAATGAGCAGTTCTTC

clone size: once
V gene: TRBV10-1
J gene: TRBJ2-4
D gene: -
CDR3 protein: CASSQGAKNIQYF
CDR3 DNA: TGCGCCAGCAGTCAGGGGGCCAAAAACATTCAGTACTTC